The 29 T cell receptor beta chains below all came from one sample that was sequenced in a study of T cells in Graves' hyperthyroidism and ophthalmopathy. There were TCR beta CDR3 regions amplified from RNA transcripts. HTBI primers were the set used in a first-round RT-PCR of the TCR CDR3. TCRdb reanalysed the multiplex PCR reads using MiXCR and keeps one entry per CDR3 protein. The sample lists 600,000 to 750,000 distinct CDR3 sequences; around 15% were seen once. Sequenced: blood. The receptor source for this set is a man between 45 and 60 years old with Graves' hyperthyroidism.

This clonotype has ten or more counts. The V gene is TRBV28, the J gene TRBJ2-7, with D possibly TRBD2 on 6 matching bases. V lost 10 bases, J lost 0 bases, and 10 bases lay in between. This CDR3 contains 12 residues. The V gene's germline CDR1 is MDHEN and CDR2 SYDVKM. Here the CDR3 reads CATTTSSYEQYF. CDR3 nucleotides: TGTGCCACCACGACTAGCTCCTACGAGCAGTACTTC.

This clonotype was counted ten times or more. V is TRBV12-3 or TRBV12-4 and J is TRBJ2-4; 10 bases fit TRBD2. Unmatched junction bases numbered 8, after V lost 6 bases and J lost 0 bases. This CDR3 spans 17 amino acids. The CDR3 spells CASSFGLAAAAKNIQYF. Here the CDR3 DNA reads TGTGCCAGCAGCTTCGGACTAGCGGCCGCAGCCAAAAACATTCAGTACTTC.

This clonotype was observed at least ten times. The junction does not match germline at one end; this may be a read error. The V gene is TRBV27, the J gene TRBJ1-1; 8 bases are shared with TRBD1. This CDR3 spans 14 amino acids. Germline V gives CDR1 MNHEY, CDR2 SMNVEV (reference sequence). In nucleotides, the CDR3 is TGTGCCGGCAGTTATGGGACAGGGAACACTGAAGCTTTCTTT. Translating gives CAGSYGTGNTEAFF.

This clonotype was observed at least ten times. The V and J genes are TRBV20-1 and TRBJ2-7, with 11 bases identical to TRBD2. Germline V lookup: CDR1 DFQATT, CDR2 SNEGSKA (reference sequence). After removal of 6 bases from V and 2 bases from J, the junction contained 6 bases not matched to a gene. The CDR3 loop spans 14 amino acids. The CDR3 loop is CSAILAGVTYEQYF. CDR3 nucleotide sequence: TGCAGTGCGATACTAGCGGGAGTCACCTACGAGCAGTACTTC.

The V and J genes are TRBV10-2 and TRBJ1-1; no reliable D call. The CDR3 contains 13 residues. Trimming took off 1 base at V and 10 bases at J, with 13 bases between the two ends. CDR1 and CDR2 (germline): WSHSY, SAAADI. The CDR3 sequence: CASSEYRALVAFF. The CDR3 DNA sequence: TGCGCCAGCAGTGAGTACCGCGCCTTGGTAGCTTTCTTT.

A few counts support this clonotype. The chain combines TRBV6-2 or TRBV6-3 with TRBJ2-3; TRBD2 agrees at 9 bases. The CDR3 contains 17 residues. The germline gives CDR1 MNHEY, CDR2 SVGEGT. J lost 4 bases, V lost 2 bases, and 10 bases had no gene match. CDR3: CASSYVRGLAVPDTQYF. CDR3 sequence (DNA): TGTGCCAGCAGTTACGTGAGGGGACTAGCAGTCCCAGATACGCAGTATTTT.

V usage is TRBV24-1 and J usage is TRBJ2-1, with 7 bases fitting TRBD1. The CDR3 is 14 residues long. V lost 7 bases to trimming and J lost 5 bases; unmatched junction nucleotides: 7. Germline V CDR1 and CDR2: KGHDR, SFDVKD. The CDR3 bases are TGTGCCACCAGCCAGGGGGACGATAACAATGAGCAGTTCTTC. The encoded protein is CATSQGDDNNEQFF.

This clonotype came up many times. The J gene is TRBJ2-5, the V gene TRBV11-2; weak D call: TRBD1 (5 bases). The V gene lost 3 bases and the J gene lost 5 bases, with 16 bases spanning the gap. The CDR3 length is 15 residues. Germline V gene lookup returns CDR1 SGHAT and CDR2 FQNNGV. The CDR3 protein is CASSFNLQDGETQYF. The CDR3 DNA follows: TGTGCCAGCAGCTTCAACCTACAGGACGGGGAGACCCAGTACTTC.

This clonotype was seen only a few times. This rearrangement joins TRBV18 to TRBJ1-1; no clear D. Germline V gene sequence: CDR1 KGHSH, CDR2 LQKENI. V was shortened by 1 base and J by 4 bases, with 13 bases between the two germline ends. The CDR3 consists of 15 residues. Here the CDR3 DNA reads TGTGCCAGCTCACCACAGAACAGTGCTCGCACTGAAGCTTTCTTT. Its protein is CASSPQNSARTEAFF.

This clonotype is a singleton in its sample. A read error may be the cause here, since a much bigger clone is one base away. The rearrangement links TRBV24-1 to TRBJ2-1; 8 bases agree with TRBD1. The CDR3 sequence is 17 residues long. From germline, CDR1 is KGHDR and CDR2 SFDVKD. CDR3 nucleotide sequence: TGTGCCACCAGTGATTTAGGGACAGGCACTACCTACAATGAGGAGTTCTTC. Translating it yields CATSDLGTGTTYNEEFF.

A few counts support this clonotype. The junction shows a germline mismatch at one end, possibly a read error. The chain links TRBV28 to TRBJ2-7; no clear D. The CDR3 loop spans 13 amino acids. CDR1 and CDR2 (germline): MDHEN, SYDVKM. CDR3 DNA sequence: TGTACCAGCAGTTCCGACGGCACCTACGAGCAGTACTTC. Encoded protein: CTSSSDGTYEQYF.

Notes on this clonotype: One junction end does not reproduce the germline sequence, and a read error may be involved. The CDR3 reads CASSQAGAWTGGLFF. In DNA, the CDR3 is TGCGCCAGCAGCCAAGCAGGGGCGTGGACCGGGGGGCTGTTTTTT. The V call is TRBV4-3, the J call TRBJ2-2, with D possibly being TRBD1 or TRBD2 (6 bases each). There are 15 residues in the CDR3. Germline V gene lookup returns CDR1 LGHNA and CDR2 YSLEER.

The V gene is TRBV6-1, the J gene TRBJ1-1; 9 nucleotides agree with TRBD1. The CDR3 consists of 15 residues. Germline-derived CDR1 and CDR2 are MNHNS and SASEGT. The trim removed 6 bases at V and 1 base at J, leaving 6 bases unmatched. CDR3 DNA: TGTGCCAGCAGCTGGCTACAGGGGGCGAACACTGAAGCTTTCTTT. Residues: CASSWLQGANTEAFF.

This clonotype came up many times. The CDR3 protein is CASSFWALRDKKETQYF. Written as DNA, the CDR3 is TGTGCCAGCAGTTTTTGGGCCCTCCGGGACAAGAAAGAGACCCAGTACTTC. The gene calls are TRBV28 and TRBJ2-5; weak D call: TRBD1 (6 bases). CDR1 and CDR2 (germline): MDHEN, SYDVKM. V shed 3 bases and J shed 3 bases, with 20 bases lying between them. This CDR3 contains 17 residues.

This clonotype was seen many times. V usage is TRBV7-9 and J usage is TRBJ2-1; D is unclear. Germline CDR1 is SEHNR and CDR2 is FQNEAQ (reference sequence). The CDR3 loop spans 15 amino acids. V was trimmed by 5 bases and J by 6 bases, leaving 17 bases between them. The CDR3: CASSPHLSKGNEQFF. The CDR3 coding sequence is TGTGCCAGCAGCCCGCACCTCTCCAAGGGCAATGAGCAGTTCTTC.

This clonotype showed up many times. As DNA, the CDR3 is TGTGCCAGCAGCTCAGGGACAGGGGAGATGATCGAGCAGTACTTC. Amino acid sequence: CASSSGTGEMIEQYF. J is TRBJ2-7 and V is TRBV13; 10 bases align to TRBD1. The germline V gene has CDR1 PRHDT and CDR2 FYEKMQ (reference sequence). This CDR3 region has 15 residues. The V and J ends lost 4 bases and 6 bases, in that order; junction bases with no gene match: 9.

The J gene is TRBJ2-5, the V gene TRBV13, with 9 bases that match TRBD2. Looked up from germline, CDR1 is PRHDT and CDR2 is FYEKMQ (reference sequence). The V and J ends lost 1 base and 2 bases, in that order; junction bases with no gene match: 8. The CDR3 consists of 17 residues. CDR3 sequence: CASSLAGAGGGQETQYF. CDR3 in DNA: TGTGCCAGCAGCTTAGCGGGAGCGGGAGGAGGTCAAGAGACCCAGTACTTC.

This clonotype appeared a few times. The chain carries TRBV3-1 and TRBJ2-1; 8 bases fit TRBD2. This CDR3 has 17 residues. The V gene end was trimmed by 0 bases and the J gene end by 0 bases; junction bases not matched to a gene: 4. Germline V CDR1 and CDR2: LGHDT, YNNKEL (reference sequence). The CDR3 DNA is TGTGCCAGCAGCCAAGAGTGGAGCGGGAGCTCCTACAATGAGCAGTTCTTC. Translating it yields CASSQEWSGSSYNEQFF.

This clonotype occurred many times. The chain is built from TRBV27 and TRBJ2-5; perhaps TRBD2 as D (6 bases). This CDR3 comprises 15 residues. CDR1 and CDR2 from the germline V gene are MNHEY and SMNVEV (reference sequence). The V and J ends lost 3 bases and 7 bases respectively, with 18 bases between them. The CDR3 region has the DNA TGTGCCAGCAGTTTGTCGGGGGTGTTCTGGGGGACCCAGTACTTC. Its translation is CASSLSGVFWGTQYF.

In its sample, this clonotype was seen a few times. The chain couples TRBV3-1 to TRBJ2-7; TRBD1 might be the D (5 bases). The CDR3 length is 15 residues. The V gene lost 1 base and the J gene lost 2 bases, with 12 bases spanning the gap. Germline CDR1 LGHDT, CDR2 YNNKEL (reference sequence). DNA for the CDR3: TGTGCCAGCAGCCAAGTTTGGCAGGGCGCCTACGAGCAGTACTTC. This sequence encodes CASSQVWQGAYEQYF.

The chain uses TRBV28 and TRBJ1-2, with D maybe TRBD1 (6 bases). The CDR3 is 14 residues long. The V gene's germline CDR1 is MDHEN and CDR2 SYDVKM. Trimming cost V 6 bases and J 8 bases, with 19 bases left between them. CDR3 DNA sequence: TGTGCCAGCAGCGACGAGGGGGTTTCAAAAGGCTACACCTTC. Its translation is CASSDEGVSKGYTF.

In this sample, this clonotype turned up many times. The chain employs TRBV27 and TRBJ1-5; perhaps TRBD1 as D (6 bases). This CDR3 is built from 15 residues. Germline V gene data show CDR1 as MNHEY and CDR2 as SMNVEV (reference sequence). Trimming removed 0 bases from V and 7 bases from J, with 13 bases in between. The CDR3 bases are TGTGCCAGCAGTTTATCGTTCGGGGGCGCCCAGCCCCAGCATTTT. Its translation: CASSLSFGGAQPQHF.

The gene calls are TRBV6-2 or TRBV6-3 and TRBJ2-3; no reliable D call. This CDR3 contains 18 residues. Trimming shortened V by 3 bases and J by 1 base, and 20 bases separated the two germline ends. In germline, CDR1 is MNHEY, CDR2 SVGEGT. CDR3 coding DNA: TGTGCCAGCAGTTATGAAGGTCGGGCAGCGTTAGGCACAGATACGCAGTATTTT. This translates into CASSYEGRAALGTDTQYF.

This clonotype has at least ten counts. The chain recombines TRBV7-3 with TRBJ2-1; TRBD1 agrees at 9 bases. Germline values: CDR1 SGHTA, CDR2 FQGTGA. This CDR3 is built from 16 residues. V shed 6 bases and J 9 bases; nucleotides not matched to a gene: 15. CDR3 region: CASRTTGTGREGEQFF. DNA of the CDR3: TGTGCCAGCAGGACGACCGGGACAGGGAGGGAGGGTGAGCAGTTCTTC.

The V and J genes are TRBV28 and TRBJ2-3, with TRBD2 matching 8 bases. J was trimmed by 3 bases and V by 8 bases; bases with no gene match: 16. CDR3 length: 17 residues. Germline values: CDR1 MDHEN, CDR2 SYDVKM. CDR3 in DNA: TGTGCCAGCGCCCCCTACCCCCAGCGGGAGATTACAGATACGCAGTATTTT. It yields the protein CASAPYPQREITDTQYF.

The chain combines TRBV7-2 with TRBJ1-5; D unclear. CDR3 length equals 17 residues. The germline V gene has CDR1 SGHTA and CDR2 FQGNSA. V was trimmed by 4 bases and J by 2 bases, leaving 18 bases between them. CDR3 in amino acids: CASSSWTLLMGNQPQHF. CDR3 nucleotides: TGTGCCAGCAGCTCTTGGACCCTCCTGATGGGCAATCAGCCCCAGCATTTT.

This clonotype has at least ten counts. The CDR3 DNA is TGTGCCAGCAGCCCCTCCAGCGGGAGGGCCAGGTACGAGCAGTACTTC. Protein: CASSPSSGRARYEQYF. J is TRBJ2-7 and V is TRBV27; the match to TRBD2 covers 10 bases. CDR1 is MNHEY and CDR2 is SMNVEV in the germline V gene (reference sequence). This CDR3 region has 16 residues. V was clipped by 6 bases and J by 4 bases; unmatched bases: 12.

V gene TRBV5-6 combines with J gene TRBJ2-3; TRBD2 might be the D (7 bases). This CDR3 spans 15 amino acids. Germline CDR1 reads SGHDT; CDR2 reads YYEEEE. V was shortened by 4 bases and J by 4 bases, with 16 bases between the two germline ends. The CDR3 here is CASSGGGGSPDTQYF. For the CDR3, the DNA is TGTGCCAGCAGCGGCGGGGGCGGGAGCCCAGATACGCAGTATTTT.

V and J are TRBV4-3 and TRBJ1-2; D is ambiguous. Germline loops: CDR1 LGHNA, CDR2 YSLEER. Trimming left V 3 bases short and J 6 bases short, with 26 bases between. The CDR3 length is 18 residues. CDR3 bases: TGCGCCAGCAGCCAGATTTTAGACCTTGTGGACGCTTTGGATGGCTACACCTTC. Translated: CASSQILDLVDALDGYTF.